This T cell receptor (beta chain) originates from a study of cytomegalovirus exposure and HLA in healthy donors. The PCR made use of 60 Vbeta and 13 Jbeta primers. Clones were read by immunoSEQ multiplex PCR, and TCRdb kept only the in-frame ones, dropping some. In the table there are under 200,000 clones, roughly 84% of which are singletons. A note on this clone: At one boundary the junction diverges from the germline segment, which might be a read error.

The CDR3 has 18 amino acids. The V gene's germline CDR1 is SSHAT and CDR2 FNYEAQ (reference sequence). Input material: PBMCs. The clonotype originates from a boy younger than 18 in good health and CMV-seronegative. The chain joins TRBV7-7 to TRBJ2-5, with D perhaps matching TRBD2 (7 bases). The CDR3 protein is CASSLLPGGLVQKETQYF. Written as DNA, the CDR3 is TGTGCTAGCAGCTTACTTCCCGGGGGGCTAGTCCAAAAAGAGACCCAGTACTTC.